The 10 T cell receptor beta chains given below trace back to one sample, sequenced in a study of metastatic and nonmetastatic thyroid tumors. There were no patients who had received any treatment before thyroid surgery. Via MiXCR, TCRdb re-called the PCR reads. The sample lists 60,000 or so clones; 25% to 30% were seen once. The material sequenced was blood. All receptors derive from a female donor with papillary thyroid cancer or a benign thyroid nodule (not recorded which). Some clones in this sample may be carry-over from other donors' samples.

The table lists this clone with a few counts. This chain links TRBV12-3 or TRBV12-4 with TRBJ2-1; D is possibly TRBD1 (6 bases). The V end lost 7 bases, the J end lost 7 bases, and 8 bases lay between the germline ends. This CDR3 is 11 amino acids long. The CDR3 loop is CASTRGNEQFF. Here the CDR3 DNA reads TGTGCCAGCACTAGGGGGAATGAGCAGTTCTTC.

This clone was found many times. J is TRBJ1-1 and V is TRBV5-1, with no clear D. Germline-derived CDR1 and CDR2 are SGHRS and YFSETQ. This CDR3 is 12 amino acids long. The V end lost 2 bases, the J end lost 7 bases, and 9 bases lay between the germline ends. CDR3 bases: TGCGCCAGCAGCTTAACAGCGGATGAAGCTTTCTTT. Amino acids: CASSLTADEAFF.

This clone was counted at least ten times. V gene TRBV12-3 or TRBV12-4 combines with J gene TRBJ1-2, with no clear D. The ends were cut back, 1 base at V and 8 bases at J, with 8 bases in the middle. This CDR3 has 12 amino acids. This CDR3 is CASSLEGRGYTF. CDR3 DNA sequence: TGTGCCAGCAGTTTAGAGGGTCGGGGCTACACCTTC.

V usage is TRBV5-1 and J usage is TRBJ2-1, with D perhaps TRBD2 (6 bases). The V gene lost 0 bases and the J gene lost 2 bases, with 9 bases spanning the gap. Germline V gives CDR1 SGHRS, CDR2 YFSETQ. The CDR3 covers 15 residues. CDR3 loop: CASSLGRGTYNEQFF. The DNA for the CDR3 is TGCGCCAGCAGCTTGGGACGGGGGACCTACAATGAGCAGTTCTTC.

V gene TRBV10-3 combines with J gene TRBJ2-7; 7 nucleotides match TRBD2. This CDR3 contains 16 residues. The ends lost 3 bases at V and 2 bases at J; junction bases unmatched: 10. The germline V gene has CDR1 ENHRY and CDR2 SYGVKD. The CDR3 sequence is CAISERGKAGTYEQYF. The CDR3 nucleotides are TGTGCCATCAGTGAACGGGGGAAAGCGGGGACCTACGAGCAGTACTTC.

V gene TRBV3-1 combines with J gene TRBJ2-2; a weak D match, TRBD2 (6 bases). Germline V lookup: CDR1 LGHDT, CDR2 YNNKEL (reference sequence). V was cut by 6 bases and J by 2 bases, with 16 bases left in between. The CDR3 length is 16 residues. The CDR3 is CASRLEGRLNTGELFF. The CDR3 bases are TGTGCCAGCAGACTGGAGGGCAGACTAAACACCGGGGAGCTGTTTTTT.

This rearrangement joins TRBV24-1 to TRBJ2-7; the D gene could be TRBD1 or TRBD2 (5 bases each). There are 15 residues in the CDR3. Germline values: CDR1 KGHDR, CDR2 SFDVKD. Trimming cost V 4 bases and J 5 bases, with 17 bases left between them. The DNA of the CDR3 is TGTGCCACCAGTGACACTTCGGGACGTAGCCACGAGCAGTACTTC. It translates to CATSDTSGRSHEQYF.

The chain uses TRBV7-2 and TRBJ2-5; 10 bases match TRBD2. The CDR3 is 15 amino acids. Germline assignment: CDR1 SGHTA and CDR2 FQGNSA. The trim removed 3 bases at V and 2 bases at J, leaving 3 bases unmatched. The CDR3 region is CASSLTSGRQETQYF. As DNA, the CDR3 is TGTGCCAGCAGCTTGACTAGCGGGCGGCAAGAGACCCAGTACTTC.

V is TRBV5-1 and J is TRBJ2-1; 8 positions match TRBD1. The V gene end was trimmed by 0 bases and the J gene end by 4 bases; junction bases not matched to a gene: 0. CDR1 is SGHRS, CDR2 YFSETQ, per germline. This CDR3 region has 14 residues. In nucleotides, the CDR3 is TGCGCCAGCAGCTTGGGGGACAGGTACAATGAGCAGTTCTTC. Translated: CASSLGDRYNEQFF.

The rearrangement uses TRBV4-2 and TRBJ1-2, with 8 bases that match TRBD1. The germline V gene encodes CDR1 LGHNA and CDR2 YNFKEQ. CDR3 length: 18 residues. Trimming at V came to 5 bases and at J to 4 bases, leaving 18 bases not matched to a gene. The CDR3 DNA is TGTGCCAGCAGCATTACCCAGCAGGGGGCTTTAGGGACCTATGGCTACACCTTC. Protein: CASSITQQGALGTYGYTF.